These T cell receptor beta chains were read from a single sample in a study of blood T cell repertoires in COVID-19. Sequenced by immunoSEQ multiplex PCR; TCRdb stores in-frame clones only, minus some. The table lists about 230,000 clones, approximately 87% of them singletons. The sample was peripheral blood. These receptors originate from a woman aged 70-85 years with active or convalescent COVID-19. Each CDR3 is given with its conserved first and last residue. A D gene is named only where the DNA matches it firmly. The size of a clone is reported for some rows only, either as once, few or many, or as a class for expanded clones.

NA	NA	TRBV18	TRBJ2-2	CASSPSLSANTGELFF	TGTGCCAGCTCACCAAGTCTATCCGCGAACACCGGGGAGCTGTTTTTT
NA	NA	TRBV6-5	TRBJ1-1	CASSLMNTEAFF	TGTGCCAGCAGCCTAATGAACACTGAAGCTTTCTTT
NA	NA	TRBV11-2	TRBJ1-5	CASSLGAGLGQPQHF	TGTGCCAGCAGCTTAGGGGCAGGGTTAGGTCAGCCCCAGCATTTT
TRBD1	NA	TRBV5-6	TRBJ1-2	CASSLGTGGGYTF	TGTGCCAGCAGCCTAGGGACAGGGGGAGGCTACACCTTC
TRBD1	few	TRBV5-4	TRBJ2-7	CASSFQGGNEQYF	TGTGCCAGCAGCTTCCAAGGGGGCAACGAGCAGTACTTC
NA	few	TRBV30	TRBJ1-1	CAWSNFVGNTEAFF	TGTGCCTGGAGTAACTTCGTTGGGAACACTGAAGCTTTCTTT
TRBD2	many	TRBV5-4	TRBJ2-1	CASSLRLAGGPGEQFF	TGTGCCAGCAGCTTGAGGCTAGCGGGAGGGCCCGGCGAGCAGTTCTTC
NA	NA	TRBV6-6	TRBJ2-7	CASRGGGDYEQYF	TGTGCCAGCAGGGGGGGAGGTGACTACGAGCAGTACTTC
TRBD1	NA	TRBV19	TRBJ1-5	CASTRTGGDQPQHF	TGTGCCAGTACTAGGACAGGGGGCGATCAGCCCCAGCATTTT
NA	NA	TRBV12-3/TRBV12-4	TRBJ2-7	CASSRTGTYEQYF	TGTGCCAGCAGTCGGACGGGGACCTACGAGCAGTACTTC
TRBD2	many	TRBV6-5	TRBJ2-3	CASRRTSGRDTQYF	TGTGCCAGCAGGCGGACTAGCGGGAGGGATACGCAGTATTTT
TRBD1	NA	TRBV25-1	TRBJ1-2	CASSEWNRGPGYGYTF	TGTGCCAGCAGTGAATGGAACAGGGGGCCGGGCTATGGCTACACCTTC
TRBD1	NA	TRBV27	TRBJ1-2	CATLWAGTGSGGYTF	TGTGCCACCCTTTGGGCCGGGACAGGATCAGGAGGCTACACCTTC
TRBD2	NA	TRBV6-6	TRBJ2-3	CASSYGTTITDTQYF	TGTGCCAGCAGTTACGGGACTACCATCACAGATACGCAGTATTTT
TRBD1	NA	TRBV2	TRBJ2-7	CATTRDRGEQYF	TGTGCCACAACAAGGGACAGGGGGGAGCAGTACTTC
NA	NA	TRBV12-3/TRBV12-4	TRBJ1-1	CASTLTEKAFF	TGTGCCAGCACCCTGACAGAAAAAGCTTTCTTT
TRBD2	NA	TRBV4-3	TRBJ2-7	CASSYREGEAYEQYF	TGCGCCAGCAGCTATAGGGAGGGCGAAGCCTACGAGCAGTACTTC
NA	NA	TRBV10-3	TRBJ2-2	CAISETDEGGELFF	TGTGCCATCAGTGAGACCGACGAGGGCGGGGAGCTGTTTTTT
NA	NA	TRBV4-2	TRBJ1-1	CASRSQRRVNTEAFF	TGTGCCAGCAGGAGTCAACGACGGGTGAACACTGAAGCTTTCTTT
TRBD1	NA	TRBV28	TRBJ2-7	CASRSWTGGTYEQYF	TGTGCCAGCAGGAGTTGGACAGGGGGTACCTACGAGCAGTACTTC
TRBD1	NA	TRBV11-2	TRBJ1-2	CASSSGQGYGYTF	TGTGCCAGCAGCTCAGGACAGGGCTATGGCTACACCTTC
TRBD2	NA	TRBV28	TRBJ2-5	CASSRGGEGKETQYF	TGTGCCAGCAGTCGCGGGGGGGAGGGCAAGGAGACCCAGTACTTC
TRBD1	few	TRBV3-1/TRBV3-2	TRBJ1-6	CASSLTGQGNSPLHF	TGTGCCAGCAGCCTCACGGGACAGGGGAATTCACCCCTCCACTTT
TRBD2	once	TRBV9	TRBJ2-5	CASSVAAGLAGVETQYF	TGTGCCAGCAGCGTAGCCGCGGGACTAGCGGGGGTGGAGACCCAGTACTTC
TRBD2	NA	TRBV5-1	TRBJ2-3	CASSPDGTSPTDTQYF	TGCGCCAGCAGCCCAGACGGGACTAGTCCCACAGATACGCAGTATTTT
NA	NA	TRBV30	TRBJ1-1	CAWSVTGGGTEAFF	TGTGCCTGGAGTGTAACGGGGGGCGGCACTGAAGCTTTCTTT
NA	NA	TRBV5-4	TRBJ2-1	CASSPGTEYREQFF	TGTGCCAGCAGTCCCGGGACTGAGTACAGGGAGCAGTTCTTC
TRBD1	NA	TRBV9	TRBJ1-1	CASSVAPGQGSGGTEAFF	TGTGCCAGCAGCGTAGCTCCCGGACAGGGGTCGGGTGGCACTGAAGCTTTCTTT
NA	NA	TRBV27	TRBJ2-7	CASSSYAGSRTREQYF	TGTGCCAGCAGTTCGTACGCCGGATCCCGAACGAGGGAGCAGTACTTC
TRBD1	NA	TRBV11-2	TRBJ2-1	CASSPGTDVQYNEQFF	TGTGCCAGCAGCCCTGGGACAGACGTTCAATACAATGAGCAGTTCTTC
TRBD2	NA	TRBV28	TRBJ2-7	CASSPNRGLAGEGYYEQYF	TGTGCCAGCAGTCCGAACAGGGGACTAGCGGGAGAGGGGTACTACGAGCAGTACTTC